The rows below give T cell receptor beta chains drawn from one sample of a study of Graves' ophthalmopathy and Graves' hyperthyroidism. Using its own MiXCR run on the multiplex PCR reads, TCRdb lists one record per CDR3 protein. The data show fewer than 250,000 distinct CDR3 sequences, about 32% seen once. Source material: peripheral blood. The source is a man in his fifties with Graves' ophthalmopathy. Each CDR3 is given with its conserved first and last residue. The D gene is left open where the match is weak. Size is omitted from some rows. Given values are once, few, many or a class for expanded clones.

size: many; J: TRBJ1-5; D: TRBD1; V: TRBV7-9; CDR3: CASSKDRDNQPQHF; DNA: TGTGCCAGCAGCAAGGACAGGGACAATCAGCCCCAGCATTTT
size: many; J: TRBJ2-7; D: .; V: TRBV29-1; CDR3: CSVAHRYEQYF; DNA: TGCAGCGTTGCTCACCGTTACGAGCAGTACTTC
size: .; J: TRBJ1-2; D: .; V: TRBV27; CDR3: CASSAITGVNYGYTF; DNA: TGTGCCAGCAGTGCCATCACAGGCGTAAACTATGGCTACACCTTC
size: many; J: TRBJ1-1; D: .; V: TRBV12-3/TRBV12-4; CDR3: CANQKAIGGTEAFF; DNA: TGTGCCAACCAAAAGGCCATCGGGGGGACTGAAGCTTTCTTT
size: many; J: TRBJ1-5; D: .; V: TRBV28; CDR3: CASSLPQGGGVGNQPQHF; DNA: TGTGCCAGCAGTTTACCCCAAGGGGGGGGCGTCGGCAATCAGCCCCAGCATTTT
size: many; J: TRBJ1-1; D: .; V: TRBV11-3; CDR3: CASSAGPGTEAFF; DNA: TGTGCCAGCAGCGCCGGTCCGGGCACTGAAGCTTTCTTT
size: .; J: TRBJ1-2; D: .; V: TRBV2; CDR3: CASTGRGRLYGYTF; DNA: TGTGCCAGCACGGGCAGGGGACGCCTCTATGGCTACACCTTC
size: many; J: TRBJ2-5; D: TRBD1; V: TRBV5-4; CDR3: CASSRGTGETQYF; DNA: TGTGCCAGCAGCCGTGGGACAGGAGAGACCCAGTACTTC
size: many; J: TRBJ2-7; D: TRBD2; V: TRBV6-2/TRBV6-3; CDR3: CASSLTSSGRLGEQYF; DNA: TGTGCCAGCAGTCTTACTTCTAGCGGGAGACTAGGCGAGCAGTACTTC
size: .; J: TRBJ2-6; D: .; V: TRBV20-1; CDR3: CSAIGAISSGANVLTF; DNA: TGCAGTGCTATAGGGGCCATTTCCTCTGGGGCCAACGTCCTGACTTTC
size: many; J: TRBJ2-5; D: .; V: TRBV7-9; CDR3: CASSLGLRETQYF; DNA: TGTGCCAGCAGCTTAGGACTGCGGGAGACCCAGTACTTC
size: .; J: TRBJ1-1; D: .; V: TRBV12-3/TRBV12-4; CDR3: CASRQGSGGNTEAFF; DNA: TGTGCCAGCAGACAAGGGAGTGGGGGAAACACTGAAGCTTTCTTT
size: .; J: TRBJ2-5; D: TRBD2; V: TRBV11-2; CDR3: CASSMTSGGRKTQYF; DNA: TGTGCCAGCAGCATGACTAGCGGGGGGAGAAAGACCCAGTACTTC
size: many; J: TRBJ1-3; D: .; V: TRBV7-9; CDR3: CASSSQGNTIYF; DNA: TGTGCCAGCAGCTCACAGGGAAACACCATATATTTT
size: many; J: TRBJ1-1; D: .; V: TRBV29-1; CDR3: CSVDPAGQPEAFF; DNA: TGCAGCGTTGACCCTGCAGGACAGCCTGAAGCTTTCTTT
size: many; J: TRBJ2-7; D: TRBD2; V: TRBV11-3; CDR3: CASSLASGRIYEQYF; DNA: TGTGCCAGCAGCTTGGCTAGCGGGAGGATCTACGAGCAGTACTTC
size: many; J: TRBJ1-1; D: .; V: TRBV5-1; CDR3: CASSFEQTAMNTEAFF; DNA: TGCGCCAGCAGCTTCGAACAGACAGCCATGAACACTGAAGCTTTCTTT
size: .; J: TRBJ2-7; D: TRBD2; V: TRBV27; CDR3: CASSKEGTSGRLLSYEQYF; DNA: TGTGCCAGCAGTAAGGAAGGGACTAGCGGGAGGTTGCTTTCCTACGAGCAGTACTTC
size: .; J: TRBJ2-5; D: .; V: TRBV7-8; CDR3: CASSPHQGQSQETQYF; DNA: TGTGCCAGCAGCCCACATCAAGGGCAAAGCCAAGAGACCCAGTACTTC
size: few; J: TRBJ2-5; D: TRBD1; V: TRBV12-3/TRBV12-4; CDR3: CASSLGTGGGKTQYF; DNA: TGTGCCAGCAGTTTAGGTACAGGGGGCGGAAAGACCCAGTACTTC
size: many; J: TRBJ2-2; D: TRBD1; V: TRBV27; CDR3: CASSPLHRDSYTGELFF; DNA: TGTGCCAGCAGTCCGCTCCACCGGGACAGTTACACCGGGGAGCTGTTTTTT
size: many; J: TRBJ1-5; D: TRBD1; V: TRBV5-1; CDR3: CASSRDRPRGQPQHF; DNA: TGCGCCAGCAGCCGGGACAGGCCCCGGGGTCAGCCCCAGCATTTT
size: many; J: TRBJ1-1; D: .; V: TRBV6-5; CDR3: CASSYPQYTEAFF; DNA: TGTGCCAGCAGTTACCCCCAGTACACTGAAGCTTTCTTT
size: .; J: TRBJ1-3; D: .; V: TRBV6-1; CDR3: CAGVGHNLNRSGNTIYF; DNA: TGTGCCGGCGTGGGGCACAACCTGAATCGCTCTGGAAACACCATATATTTT
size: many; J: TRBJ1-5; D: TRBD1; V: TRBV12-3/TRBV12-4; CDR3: CASSWTGGAAQPQHF; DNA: TGTGCCAGCAGTTGGACAGGGGGCGCGGCTCAGCCCCAGCATTTT
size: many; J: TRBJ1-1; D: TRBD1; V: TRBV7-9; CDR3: CASSPWGQGFEAFF; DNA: TGTGCCAGCAGCCCCTGGGGACAGGGCTTTGAAGCTTTCTTT
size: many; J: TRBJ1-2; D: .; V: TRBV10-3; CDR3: CAARDPNYGYTF; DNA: TGTGCCGCCCGGGATCCTAACTATGGCTACACCTTC
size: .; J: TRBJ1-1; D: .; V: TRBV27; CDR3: CASSLAPGQNTEAFF; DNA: TGTGCCAGCAGTTTAGCCCCGGGGCAGAACACTGAAGCTTTCTTT
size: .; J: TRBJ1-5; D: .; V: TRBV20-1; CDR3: CSATPVRGSNQPQHF; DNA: TGCAGTGCTACACCAGTTCGGGGAAGCAATCAGCCCCAGCATTTT
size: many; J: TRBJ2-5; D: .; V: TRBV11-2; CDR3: CASSLDEGAQETQYF; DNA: TGTGCCAGCAGCTTAGACGAGGGAGCCCAGGAGACCCAGTACTTC
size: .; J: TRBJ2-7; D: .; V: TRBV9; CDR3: CASSAGERSLSYEQYF; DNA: TGTGCCAGCAGCGCCGGGGAGAGGTCGCTATCCTACGAGCAGTACTTC
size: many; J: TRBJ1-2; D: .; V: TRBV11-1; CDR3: CASSPEVGGPEYNGYTF; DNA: TGTGCCAGCAGCCCAGAGGTGGGCGGACCAGAGTACAATGGCTACACCTTC
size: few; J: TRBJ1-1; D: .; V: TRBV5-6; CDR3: CASSPRSTNTEAFF; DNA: TGTGCCAGCAGCCCGAGAAGTACGAACACTGAAGCTTTCTTT
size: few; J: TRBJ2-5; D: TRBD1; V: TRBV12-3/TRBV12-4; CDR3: CASSLRDRGGETQYF; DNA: TGTGCCAGCAGTCTCCGGGACAGGGGAGGAGAGACCCAGTACTTC
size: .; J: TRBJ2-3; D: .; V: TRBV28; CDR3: CASSALSDTQYF; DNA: TGTGCCAGCAGTGCCCTTTCAGATACGCAGTATTTT
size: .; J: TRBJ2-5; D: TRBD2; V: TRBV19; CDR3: CASSRTSAQETQYF; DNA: TGTGCCAGTAGTAGGACTAGCGCCCAAGAGACCCAGTACTTC
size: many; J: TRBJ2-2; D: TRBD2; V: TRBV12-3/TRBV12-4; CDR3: CASGYDSGFANTGELFF; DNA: TGTGCCAGTGGTTATGATAGCGGGTTCGCTAACACCGGGGAGCTGTTTTTT
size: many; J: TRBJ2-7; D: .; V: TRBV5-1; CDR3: CASSLDAGIISYEQYF; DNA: TGCGCCAGCAGCTTGGACGCCGGGATCATTTCCTACGAGCAGTACTTC
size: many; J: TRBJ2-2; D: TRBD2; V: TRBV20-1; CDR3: CSALQGTGLAGYTGELFF; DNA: TGCAGTGCTTTACAGGGGACGGGACTAGCGGGCTACACCGGGGAGCTGTTTTTT
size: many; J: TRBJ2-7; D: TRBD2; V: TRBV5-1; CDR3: CASSNGLAGVYEQYF; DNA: TGCGCCAGCAGCAACGGACTAGCGGGAGTATACGAGCAGTACTTC
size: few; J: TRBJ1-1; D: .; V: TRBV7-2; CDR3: CASSGGLAAFF; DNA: TGTGCCAGCAGCGGGGGGCTCGCAGCTTTCTTT
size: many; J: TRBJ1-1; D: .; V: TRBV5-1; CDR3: CASSLSAGVSNTEAFF; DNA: TGCGCCAGCAGCTTGTCGGCCGGCGTTTCGAACACTGAAGCTTTCTTT
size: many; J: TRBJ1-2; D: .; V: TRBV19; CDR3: CASLPIDSFNYGYTF; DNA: TGTGCCAGTCTGCCGATCGACAGCTTCAACTATGGCTACACCTTC
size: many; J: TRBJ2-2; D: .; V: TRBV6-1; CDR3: CASRPPKEGRAGELFF; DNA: TGTGCCAGCAGACCCCCCAAGGAGGGGCGGGCGGGGGAGCTGTTTTTT
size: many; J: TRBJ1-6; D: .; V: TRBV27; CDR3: CASTQVRDNNSPLHF; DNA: TGTGCCAGCACCCAAGTCCGGGACAACAATTCACCCCTCCACTTT
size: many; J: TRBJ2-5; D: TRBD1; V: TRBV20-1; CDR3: CSATDRGETQYF; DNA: TGCAGTGCAACGGACAGGGGAGAGACCCAGTACTTC
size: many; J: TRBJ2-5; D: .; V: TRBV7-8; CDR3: CASSVRRSQETQYF; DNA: TGTGCCAGCAGTGTTCGACGGAGCCAAGAGACCCAGTACTTC
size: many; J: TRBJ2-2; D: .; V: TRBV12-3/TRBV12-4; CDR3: CASRDMGGWELFF; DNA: TGTGCCAGCAGGGATATGGGCGGGTGGGAGCTGTTTTTT
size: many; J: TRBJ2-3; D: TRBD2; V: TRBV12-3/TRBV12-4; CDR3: CASSLHAAFTSETDTQYF; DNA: TGTGCCAGCAGTTTACATGCGGCATTTACTAGCGAGACAGATACGCAGTATTTT
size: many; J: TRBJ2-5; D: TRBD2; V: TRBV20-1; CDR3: CSAEVGRLAGGEETQYF; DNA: TGCAGTGCAGAGGTCGGTAGACTAGCGGGTGGTGAGGAGACCCAGTACTTC
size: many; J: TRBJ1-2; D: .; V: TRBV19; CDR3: CASSMAAYGYTF; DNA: TGTGCCAGTAGTATGGCAGCCTATGGCTACACCTTC
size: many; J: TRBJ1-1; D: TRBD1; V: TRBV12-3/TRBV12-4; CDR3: CASRIGGGGTEAFF; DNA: TGTGCCAGCAGAATAGGGGGCGGGGGCACTGAAGCTTTCTTT
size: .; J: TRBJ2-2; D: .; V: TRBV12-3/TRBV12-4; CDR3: CASSFRRTNTGELFF; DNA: TGTGCCAGCAGTTTCCGGCGAACGAACACCGGGGAGCTGTTTTTT
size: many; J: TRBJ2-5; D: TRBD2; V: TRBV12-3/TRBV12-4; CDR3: CASRRTSGRGTQYF; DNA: TGTGCCAGCAGGAGGACTAGCGGGAGGGGGACCCAGTACTTC
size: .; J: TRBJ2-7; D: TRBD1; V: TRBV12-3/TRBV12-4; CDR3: CASTTGAPYEQYF; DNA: TGTGCCAGCACCACAGGGGCGCCTTACGAGCAGTACTTC